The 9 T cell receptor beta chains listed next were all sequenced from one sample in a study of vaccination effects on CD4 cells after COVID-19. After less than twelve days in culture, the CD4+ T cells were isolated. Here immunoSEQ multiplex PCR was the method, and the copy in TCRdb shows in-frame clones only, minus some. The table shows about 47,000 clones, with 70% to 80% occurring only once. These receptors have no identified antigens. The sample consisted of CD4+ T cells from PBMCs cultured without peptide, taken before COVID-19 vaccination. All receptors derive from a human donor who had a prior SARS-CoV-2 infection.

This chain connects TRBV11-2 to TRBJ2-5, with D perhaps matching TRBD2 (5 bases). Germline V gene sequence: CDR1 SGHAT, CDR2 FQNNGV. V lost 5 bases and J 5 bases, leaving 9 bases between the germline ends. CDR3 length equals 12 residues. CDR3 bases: TGTGCCAGCAGCCTAGCAATCGAGACCCAGTACTTC. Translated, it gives CASSLAIETQYF.

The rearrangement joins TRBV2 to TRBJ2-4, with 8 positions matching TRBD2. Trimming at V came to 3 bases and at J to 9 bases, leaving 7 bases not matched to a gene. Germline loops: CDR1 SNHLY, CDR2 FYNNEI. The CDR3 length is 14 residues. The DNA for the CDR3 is TGTGCCAGCAGTGAGTTAGGGACTAGTTCCATTCAGTACTTC. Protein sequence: CASSELGTSSIQYF.

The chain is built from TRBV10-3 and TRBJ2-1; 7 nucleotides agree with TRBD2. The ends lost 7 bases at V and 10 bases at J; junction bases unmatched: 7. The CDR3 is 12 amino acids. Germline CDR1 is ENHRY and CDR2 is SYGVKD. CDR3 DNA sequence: TGTGCCATCAAGTCGGCGGGAGACGAGCAGTTCTTC. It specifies CAIKSAGDEQFF.

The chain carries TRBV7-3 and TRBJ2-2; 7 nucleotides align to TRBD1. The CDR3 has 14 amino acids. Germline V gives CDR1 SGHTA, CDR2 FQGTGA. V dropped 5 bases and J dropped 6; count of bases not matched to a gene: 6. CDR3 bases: TGTGCCAGCAGCCCCAAAACAGGGGCCGGGGAGCTGTTTTTT. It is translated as CASSPKTGAGELFF. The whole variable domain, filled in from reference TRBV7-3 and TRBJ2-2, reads GAGVSQTPSNKVTEKGKYVELRCDPISGHTALYWYRQSLGQGPEFLIYFQGTGAADDSGLPNDRFFAVRPEGSVSTLKIQRTERGDSAVYLCASSPKTGAGELFFGEGSRLTVL.

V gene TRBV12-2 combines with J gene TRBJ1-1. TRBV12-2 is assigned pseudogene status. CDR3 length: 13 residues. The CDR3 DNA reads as TGTGCAAGTCGCTTTCTGGGTGTAACTGAAGCTTTCTTT. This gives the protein CASRFLGVTEAFF.

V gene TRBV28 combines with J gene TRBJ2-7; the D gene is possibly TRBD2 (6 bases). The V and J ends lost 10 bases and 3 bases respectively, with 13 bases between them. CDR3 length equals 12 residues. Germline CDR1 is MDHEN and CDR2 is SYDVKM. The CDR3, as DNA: TGTGCCACTATCGGGACTTACTACGAGCAGTACTTC. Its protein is CATIGTYYEQYF.

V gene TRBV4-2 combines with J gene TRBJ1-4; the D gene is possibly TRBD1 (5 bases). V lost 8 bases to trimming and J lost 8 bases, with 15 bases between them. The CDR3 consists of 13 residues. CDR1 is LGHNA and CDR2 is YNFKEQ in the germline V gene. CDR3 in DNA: TGTGCCAGCGGGTCGGGGGTAGGCGAAAAACTGTTTTTT. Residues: CASGSGVGEKLFF.

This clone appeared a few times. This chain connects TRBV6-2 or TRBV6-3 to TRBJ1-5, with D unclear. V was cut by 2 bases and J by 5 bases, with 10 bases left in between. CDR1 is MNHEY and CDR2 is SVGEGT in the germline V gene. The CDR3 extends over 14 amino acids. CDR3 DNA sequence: TGTGCCAGCAGTTACCCTCGTTACGATCAGCCCCAGCATTTT. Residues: CASSYPRYDQPQHF.

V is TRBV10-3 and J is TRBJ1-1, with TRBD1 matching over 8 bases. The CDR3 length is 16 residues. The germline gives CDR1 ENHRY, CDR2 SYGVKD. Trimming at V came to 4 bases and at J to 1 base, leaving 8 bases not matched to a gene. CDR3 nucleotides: TGTGCCATCAGTGTAAAAGGGACAGGTGAGAACACTGAAGCTTTCTTT. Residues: CAISVKGTGENTEAFF.